Following are 28 T cell receptor beta chains from one sample sequenced in a study of T cells in Graves' hyperthyroidism and ophthalmopathy. Template material for amplifying TCR beta CDR3 regions consisted of RNA transcripts. In the first-round RT-PCR of the TCR CDR3, the HTBI primer set was used. TCRdb re-derived calls from the multiplex PCR reads in MiXCR, one entry per CDR3 protein. The data contain around 190,000 distinct CDR3 sequences, approximately 15% of them singletons. The sample consisted of blood. The receptors originated from a woman in her fifties or sixties with Graves' hyperthyroidism.

The chain couples TRBV7-2 to TRBJ2-1; the D gene could be TRBD1 or TRBD2 (5 bases each). CDR1 SGHTA and CDR2 FQGNSA come from the germline V gene. The CDR3 is 14 residues long. V was cut by 6 bases and J by 4 bases, with 13 bases left in between. The CDR3 region has the DNA TGTGCCAGCAGGGAGGACATCCCTTACAATGAGCAGTTCTTC. Translating gives CASREDIPYNEQFF.

The chain links TRBV7-9 to TRBJ2-1; D remains unclear. Germline V gives CDR1 SEHNR, CDR2 FQNEAQ (reference sequence). The CDR3 loop spans 11 amino acids. The V end was cut by 5 bases, the J end by 5 bases, with 4 bases between. The CDR3, as DNA: TGTGCCAGCAGCGACGACAATGAGCAGTTCTTC. Translating gives CASSDDNEQFF.

This clonotype was recorded many times. The chain recombines TRBV6-4 with TRBJ1-2, with TRBD1 matching 8 bases. CDR3 length: 17 amino acids. V lost 7 bases and J lost 0; bases outside the gene matches: 13. The V gene's germline CDR1 is MRHNA and CDR2 SNTAGT. CDR3 DNA: TGTGCCAGCACTTGGGACAGGAGGCTTACTACTAACTATGGCTACACCTTC. This translates into CASTWDRRLTTNYGYTF.

At least ten counts were recorded for this clonotype. The chain links TRBV6-1 to TRBJ2-5; 11 bases are shared with TRBD1. CDR3 length equals 14 residues. CDR1 is MNHNS and CDR2 is SASEGT in the germline V gene. V was clipped by 5 bases and J by 5 bases; unmatched bases: 4. The chain's CDR3 is CASSRRDRGETQYF. The CDR3, as DNA: TGTGCCAGCAGTCGACGGGACAGGGGGGAGACCCAGTACTTC.

This clonotype occurred many times. V and J are TRBV20-1 and TRBJ2-3; 10 positions agree with TRBD2. In germline, CDR1 is DFQATT, CDR2 SNEGSKA (reference sequence). V lost 3 bases to trimming and J lost 5 bases; unmatched junction nucleotides: 14. The CDR3 loop spans 17 amino acids. CDR3 in DNA: TGCAGTGCTAGCGGGGACGTTCAGCGGGGGGGTTTAGATACGCAGTATTTT. It yields the protein CSASGDVQRGGLDTQYF.

This clonotype was seen more than once but under ten times. This CDR3 is CSARDLGRSYNEQFF. CDR3 DNA sequence: TGCAGTGCTAGAGATTTAGGGAGGTCCTACAATGAGCAGTTCTTC. The genes are TRBV20-1 and TRBJ2-1; possible D gene TRBD2, 6 bases. Looked up from germline, CDR1 is DFQATT and CDR2 is SNEGSKA (reference sequence). The V gene lost 0 bases and the J gene lost 1 base, with 10 bases spanning the gap. The CDR3 runs 15 residues.

The chain recombines TRBV20-1 with TRBJ2-7, with D unresolved. The CDR3 is made up of 13 amino acids. V was cut by 3 bases and J by 1 base, with 10 bases left in between. Germline V lookup: CDR1 DFQATT, CDR2 SNEGSKA (reference sequence). CDR3 region: CSASPGVSYEQYF. For the CDR3, the DNA is TGCAGTGCTAGTCCTGGCGTTTCCTACGAGCAGTACTTC.

V usage is TRBV18 and J usage is TRBJ2-5; maybe TRBD1 (6 bases). The germline CDR1 and CDR2 sequences are KGHSH and LQKENI. This CDR3 contains 14 residues. Trimming pared 4 bases from V and 5 bases from J, leaving 14 bases between. CDR3 in DNA: TGTGCCAGCTCACTAAACACAGGGCTCGAGACCCAGTACTTC. It encodes CASSLNTGLETQYF.

There are many counts of this clonotype. This chain joins TRBV5-1 and TRBJ2-2; D not certain. The CDR3 is 14 amino acids. Germline CDR1 is SGHRS and CDR2 is YFSETQ. Trimming left V 0 bases short and J 4 bases short, with 7 bases between. This CDR3 reads CASSLVPATGELFF. The DNA of the CDR3 is TGCGCCAGCAGCTTGGTCCCAGCCACCGGGGAGCTGTTTTTT. Full variable domain (missing parts from reference TRBV5-1 and TRBJ2-2): KAGVTQTPRYLIKTRGQQVTLSCSPISGHRSVSWYQQTPGQGLQFLFEYFSETQRNKGNFPGRFSGRQFSNSRSEMNVSTLELGDSALYLCASSLVPATGELFFGEGSRLTVL.

This clonotype was found a few times. The chain has TRBV20-1 and TRBJ1-1; 10 bases line up with TRBD1. Germline V gene data show CDR1 as DFQATT and CDR2 as SNEGSKA (reference sequence). The CDR3 is made up of 15 amino acids. J was trimmed by 1 base and V by 8 bases; bases with no gene match: 10. The CDR3 region has the DNA TGCAGTCCGGGATCGCGGACAGGGGGGAACACTGAAGCTTTCTTT. Translation gives CSPGSRTGGNTEAFF.

This clonotype was seen ten or more times. This chain's CDR3 is CSARAGVFWNTEAFF. Here the CDR3 DNA reads TGCAGTGCTAGAGCAGGGGTCTTCTGGAACACTGAAGCTTTCTTT. The genes are TRBV20-1 and TRBJ1-1, with D maybe TRBD1 (6 bases). V was pared by 1 base and J by 1 base, with 13 bases between. Germline CDR1 DFQATT, CDR2 SNEGSKA (reference sequence). The CDR3 covers 15 residues.

This clonotype was observed a few times. A much bigger clone sits one base away, suggesting this may be a read error. CDR3 region: CASSLPDGTEAFF. CDR3 sequence (DNA): TGTGCCAGCAGCTTGCCGGATGGAACTGAAGCTTTCTTT. V usage is TRBV5-4 and J usage is TRBJ1-1; D unclear. CDR1 and CDR2 from the germline V gene are SGHNT and YYREEE (reference sequence). V lost 1 base to trimming and J lost 5 bases, with 9 bases between them. CDR3 length: 13 residues.

Ten or more counts support this clonotype. The CDR3 DNA reads TGTGCCAGCAGCCCGGGACTAGCGGGGGGGTCCACAGATACGCAGTATTTT. Translated, it gives CASSPGLAGGSTDTQYF. The V gene is TRBV7-2, the J gene TRBJ2-3; 16 bases fit TRBD2. Unmatched junction bases numbered 4, after V lost 5 bases and J lost 2 bases. Germline CDR1 is SGHTA and CDR2 is FQGNSA. The CDR3 extends over 17 amino acids.

This clonotype was seen a few times. V is TRBV6-5 and J is TRBJ2-5, with TRBD2 matching 12 bases. The CDR3 is 17 amino acids. With 2 bases clipped from V and 5 bases from J, the junction kept 9 bases outside the gene matches. Germline V gene lookup returns CDR1 MNHEY and CDR2 SVGAGI. CDR3 residues: CASSYGLAGGQRETQYF. The DNA for the CDR3 is TGTGCCAGCAGTTACGGGCTAGCGGGGGGGCAACGGGAGACCCAGTACTTC.

This clonotype showed up many times. The chain combines TRBV29-1 with TRBJ1-5; 10 bases are shared with TRBD1. V lost 6 bases to trimming and J lost 6 bases; unmatched junction nucleotides: 8. CDR3 size: 14 residues. CDR1 is SQVTM, CDR2 ANQGSEA, per germline. The CDR3: CSVWTGGKGQPQHF. The DNA for the CDR3 is TGCAGCGTCTGGACAGGGGGTAAGGGTCAGCCCCAGCATTTT. The full variable domain, rest sourced from reference TRBV29-1 and TRBJ1-5, is SAVISQKPSRDICQRGTSLTIQCQVDSQVTMMFWYRQQPGQSLTLIATANQGSEATYESGFVIDKFPISRPNLTFSTLTVSNMSPEDSSIYLCSVWTGGKGQPQHFGDGTRLSIL.

This clonotype was picked up many times. The V gene is TRBV20-1, the J gene TRBJ2-2, with 8 bases that match TRBD2. J lost 1 base, V lost 6 bases, and 7 bases had no gene match. The germline V gene encodes CDR1 DFQATT and CDR2 SNEGSKA (reference sequence). The CDR3 has 15 residues. CDR3 amino acids: CSAVIAGMNTGELFF. The CDR3, as DNA: TGCAGTGCCGTTATAGCGGGGATGAACACCGGGGAGCTGTTTTTT.

At least ten counts were recorded for this clonotype. The chain employs TRBV6-5 and TRBJ1-6, with D unclear. The CDR3 runs to 13 residues. The ends were cut back, 2 bases at V and 9 bases at J, with 8 bases in the middle. Looked up from germline, CDR1 is MNHEY and CDR2 is SVGAGI. CDR3 protein: CASSYGRASPLHF. The CDR3 DNA follows: TGTGCCAGCAGTTACGGGCGGGCTTCACCCCTCCACTTT.

This clonotype was observed many times. The gene calls are TRBV5-1 and TRBJ2-7; D may be TRBD1 (7 bases). This CDR3 spans 15 amino acids. Germline-derived CDR1 and CDR2 are SGHRS and YFSETQ. V lost 4 bases and J 3 bases, leaving 17 bases between the germline ends. In DNA, the CDR3 is TGCGCCAGCAGCGTCGGCGGGGACAGAGTCTACGAGCAGTACTTC. Its translation is CASSVGGDRVYEQYF.

At least ten counts were recorded for this clonotype. The chain uses TRBV2 and TRBJ1-5, with unresolved D. Trimming left V 3 bases short and J 8 bases short, with 14 bases between. Germline CDR1 SNHLY, CDR2 FYNNEI. This CDR3 is built from 14 residues. CDR3 loop: CASSDRKGFKPQHF. The CDR3 coding sequence is TGTGCCAGCAGTGATAGGAAAGGCTTCAAGCCCCAGCATTTT.

In its sample, this clonotype was seen many times. V and J are TRBV2 and TRBJ2-7; unclear D gene. Germline V gene sequence: CDR1 SNHLY, CDR2 FYNNEI. This CDR3 contains 11 residues. Trimming shortened V by 5 bases and J by 3 bases, and 5 bases separated the two germline ends. This chain's CDR3 is CASSPDYEQYF. As DNA, the CDR3 is TGTGCCAGCAGTCCTGACTACGAGCAGTACTTC.

This rearrangement joins TRBV7-9 to TRBJ1-4; D uncertain. V lost 3 bases to trimming and J lost 8 bases, with 13 bases between them. Germline CDR1 and CDR2: SEHNR and FQNEAQ (reference sequence). The CDR3 spans 14 residues. As DNA, the CDR3 is TGTGCCAGCAGCTTTCCGGGAGCCGGCGAAAAACTGTTTTTT. This codes for CASSFPGAGEKLFF.

The genes are TRBV6-1 and TRBJ1-5; D is undetermined. The CDR3 contains 14 residues. CDR1 and CDR2 (germline): MNHNS, SASEGT. V gave up 3 bases and J gave up 2 bases, with 8 bases separating them. CDR3 loop: CASSDNGGNQPQHF. The CDR3, as DNA: TGTGCCAGCAGTGATAATGGGGGCAATCAGCCCCAGCATTTT.

This clonotype appeared many times. The chain joins TRBV6-1 to TRBJ1-5; 7 nucleotides match TRBD1. This CDR3 has 15 residues. With V trimmed by 3 bases and J by 7 bases, 9 bases remained unmatched. The germline gives CDR1 MNHNS, CDR2 SASEGT. The CDR3 is CASSEPGRGLQPQHF. Written as DNA, the CDR3 is TGTGCCAGCAGTGAGCCGGGCAGGGGGTTGCAGCCCCAGCATTTT.

The CDR3 DNA follows: TGTGCCAGTAGTATGGATCCAACGGGCGAGCAGTACTTC. This gives the protein CASSMDPTGEQYF. The rearrangement joins TRBV19 to TRBJ2-7; no reliable D call. Trimming shortened V by 3 bases and J by 6 bases, and 12 bases separated the two germline ends. CDR1 and CDR2 (germline): LNHDA, SQIVND (reference sequence). This CDR3 has 13 amino acids.

V gene TRBV19 combines with J gene TRBJ2-5; D is unclear. CDR1 LNHDA and CDR2 SQIVND come from the germline V gene (reference sequence). The CDR3 is made up of 13 amino acids. V lost 3 bases and J 5 bases, leaving 10 bases between the germline ends. The CDR3 sequence is CASSITGAETQYF. The CDR3 DNA reads as TGTGCCAGTAGTATTACGGGTGCCGAGACCCAGTACTTC.

This clonotype has a count of ten or more. The chain uses TRBV5-1 and TRBJ2-2; a possible D gene is TRBD1 (6 bases). V was clipped by 3 bases and J by 7 bases, with 25 bases between them. CDR3 size: 18 residues. Germline V gives CDR1 SGHRS, CDR2 YFSETQ. CDR3: CASSSSDLTWGRVGELFF. CDR3 coding DNA: TGCGCCAGCAGCTCAAGCGACTTGACGTGGGGGCGCGTCGGGGAGCTGTTTTTT.

The gene calls are TRBV28 and TRBJ1-5; no firm D call. The ends were cut back, 6 bases at V and 3 bases at J, with 12 bases in the middle. Germline CDR1 is MDHEN and CDR2 is SYDVKM. The CDR3 runs to 14 residues. CDR3 sequence (DNA): TGTGCCAGCAGGTCCATCCCTCTCAATCAGCCCCAGCATTTT. This sequence encodes CASRSIPLNQPQHF.

The sample holds many counts of this clonotype. V and J are TRBV19 and TRBJ2-5; no firm D call. The CDR3 is made up of 12 amino acids. Trimming left V 6 bases short and J 4 bases short, with 9 bases between. CDR1 and CDR2 (germline): LNHDA, SQIVND (reference sequence). CDR3 amino acids: CASRQSGETQYF. The CDR3 nucleotides are TGTGCCAGTAGACAGTCGGGAGAGACCCAGTACTTC.